The 29 T cell receptor beta chains below were found in one sample sequenced in a study of T cells in Graves' hyperthyroidism and ophthalmopathy. RNA transcripts were the template for amplifying TCR beta CDR3 regions. The HTBI set primed first-round TCR CDR3 RT-PCR. Using its own MiXCR run on the multiplex PCR reads, TCRdb lists one record per CDR3 protein. The sample yields around 760,000 distinct CDR3 sequences, 35% seen once. Sequenced: blood. The origin of the receptors is a woman aged 40 to 49 with Graves' hyperthyroidism.

The CDR3 loop is CSAETGLNHSPLHF. CDR3 nucleotide sequence: TGCAGTGCCGAGACAGGACTTAATCATTCACCCCTCCACTTT. The chain is built from TRBV20-1 and TRBJ1-6, with D possibly TRBD1 on 6 matching bases. Germline CDR1 is DFQATT and CDR2 is SNEGSKA (reference sequence). CDR3 size: 14 residues. The germline V and J ends were trimmed by 6 bases and 8 bases, with 17 bases remaining between them.

This clonotype was seen ten or more times. The V call is TRBV7-6, the J call TRBJ1-6; D not resolved. Trimming shortened V by 5 bases and J by 3 bases, and 8 bases separated the two germline ends. This CDR3 is built from 14 residues. Germline V gene lookup returns CDR1 SGHVS and CDR2 FNYEAQ. The chain's CDR3 is CASSVGVYNSPLHF. As DNA, the CDR3 is TGTGCCAGCAGCGTCGGGGTCTATAATTCACCCCTCCACTTT.

The V call is TRBV5-6, the J call TRBJ1-2; D perhaps matches TRBD1 (6 bases). CDR1 and CDR2 (germline): SGHDT, YYEEEE. V was trimmed by 2 bases and J by 8 bases, leaving 22 bases between them. This CDR3 has 16 amino acids. CDR3: CASSLRQAPLRGGYTF. Here the CDR3 DNA reads TGTGCCAGCAGCTTAAGACAGGCGCCCTTAAGAGGGGGCTACACCTTC.

This clonotype was observed at least ten times. This sequence joins TRBV13 and TRBJ2-6; D gene ambiguous. This CDR3 is 14 amino acids long. Trimming removed 4 bases from V and 3 bases from J, with 7 bases in between. CDR1 PRHDT and CDR2 FYEKMQ come from the germline V gene (reference sequence). The CDR3 sequence: CASSSSGGANVLTF. Written as DNA, the CDR3 is TGTGCCAGCAGCTCCTCTGGTGGGGCCAACGTCCTGACTTTC.

Many counts were recorded for this clonotype. The rearrangement joins TRBV29-1 to TRBJ1-2, with D hard to call. CDR1 and CDR2 (germline): SQVTM, ANQGSEA. There are 12 residues in the CDR3. V was pared by 5 bases and J by 3 bases, with 10 bases between. This chain's CDR3 is CSVSTPDYGYTF. CDR3 nucleotides: TGCAGCGTTTCCACACCGGACTATGGCTACACCTTC.

This clonotype was observed a few times. The chain recombines TRBV14 with TRBJ1-3, with D possibly being TRBD1 (5 bases). Per germline, CDR1 SGHDN and CDR2 FVKESK. Trimming cost V 0 bases and J 4 bases, with 13 bases left between them. The CDR3 loop spans 16 amino acids. Written as DNA, the CDR3 is TGTGCCAGCAGCCAAGATGCGGCCCACAGGGGAAACACCATATATTTT. It specifies CASSQDAAHRGNTIYF.

CDR3 protein: CASSRFLGSTNEKLFF. CDR3 nucleotide sequence: TGTGCCAGCAGCCGTTTCCTCGGCTCAACTAATGAAAAACTGTTTTTT. The chain recombines TRBV7-2 with TRBJ1-4; no reliable D call. This CDR3 spans 16 amino acids. Trimming cost V 5 bases and J 0 bases, with 13 bases left between them. Germline V gene lookup returns CDR1 SGHTA and CDR2 FQGNSA.

The sample holds many counts of this clonotype. The chain recombines TRBV6-5 with TRBJ2-6; the D is unclear. CDR3 length equals 17 residues. The germline V gene has CDR1 MNHEY and CDR2 SVGAGI. V was cut by 0 bases and J by 3 bases, with 12 bases left in between. The CDR3 protein is CASSYSYSTNGANVLTF. CDR3 in DNA: TGTGCCAGCAGTTACTCGTACAGCACTAATGGGGCCAACGTCCTGACTTTC.

This clonotype was counted a few times. The V gene is TRBV12-3 or TRBV12-4, the J gene TRBJ1-1, with a possible D match to TRBD1 (6 bases). Between the trimmed V and J ends, which lost 4 bases and 3 bases, there was a span of 12 bases. This CDR3 contains 14 residues. In DNA, the CDR3 is TGTGCCAGCAGTTACGCAGGGGTAGACACTGAAGCTTTCTTT. Encoded protein: CASSYAGVDTEAFF.

The rearrangement uses TRBV14 and TRBJ1-2; D ambiguous. Deletions cut 0 bases from V and 4 bases from J, with 9 bases between. This CDR3 is 14 amino acids long. CDR1 is SGHDN and CDR2 is FVKESK in the germline V gene. CDR3 sequence: CASSQDPQTYGYTF. The CDR3 DNA sequence: TGTGCCAGCAGCCAAGATCCACAGACCTATGGCTACACCTTC.

The chain carries TRBV2 and TRBJ1-4; no clear D gene. Looked up from germline, CDR1 is SNHLY and CDR2 is FYNNEI. CDR3 length equals 15 residues. The V end was cut by 5 bases, the J end by 8 bases, with 18 bases between. The CDR3, as DNA: TGTGCCAGCAGTATAGATTTGGGAAATGGAGAAAAACTGTTTTTT. It specifies CASSIDLGNGEKLFF.

This clonotype appeared a few times. One end of the junction fails to match germline, which may point to a read error. The rearrangement uses TRBV5-1 and TRBJ1-5; 8 nucleotides agree with TRBD1. CDR3 size: 17 residues. Germline lookup yields CDR1 SGHRS and CDR2 YFSETQ. CDR3 amino acids: CASSYNRGRDRSQPQHF. The CDR3 DNA reads TGTGCCAGCAGCTATAACAGGGGACGGGACAGGTCCCAGCCCCAGCATTTT.

This clonotype appeared many times. The gene calls are TRBV10-3 and TRBJ2-5; D gene uncertain. Germline V gene data show CDR1 as ENHRY and CDR2 as SYGVKD. This CDR3 contains 10 residues. The V and J ends lost 8 bases and 4 bases respectively, with 5 bases between them. CDR3 protein: CAIGAETQYF. DNA for the CDR3: TGTGCCATCGGAGCAGAGACCCAGTACTTC.

The table lists this clonotype with a few counts. V and J are TRBV12-3 or TRBV12-4 and TRBJ1-2, with 7 bases fitting TRBD1. This CDR3 spans 14 amino acids. Germline trimming cut 0 bases from V and 4 bases from J; bases unmatched to any gene: 2. The chain's CDR3 is CASSLAGTVYGYTF. The DNA of the CDR3 is TGTGCCAGCAGTTTAGCCGGGACAGTCTATGGCTACACCTTC.

This clonotype was found many times. V usage is TRBV25-1 and J usage is TRBJ2-2; 10 nucleotides line up with TRBD1. Trimming took 3 bases from V and 2 from J; bases not matched to a gene: 9. CDR3 length: 18 residues. Germline CDR1 MGHDK, CDR2 SYGVNS. In DNA, the CDR3 is TGTGCCAGCAGTGATGGTGGCAGGACAGGGGGTAACACCGGGGAGCTGTTTTTT. This codes for CASSDGGRTGGNTGELFF.

Of note for this clonotype: The junction does not match germline at one end; this may be a read error. V gene TRBV7-7 combines with J gene TRBJ2-5; 12 bases align to TRBD2. The CDR3 spans 15 residues. The germline CDR1 and CDR2 sequences are SSHAT and FNYEAQ (reference sequence). The DNA of the CDR3 is TGTGCTAGCAGCCTGGGACTAGCGGGTACAGAGACCCAGTACTTC. This translates into CASSLGLAGTETQYF.

This clonotype was recorded at least ten times. This chain uses TRBV29-1 with TRBJ1-4, with TRBD1 matching over 8 bases. J lost 0 bases, V lost 3 bases, and 6 bases had no gene match. The length of the CDR3 is 16 residues. Germline assignment: CDR1 SQVTM and CDR2 ANQGSEA. The CDR3 nucleotides read TGCAGCGTTGACGGAGGGACAGGAGCAACTAATGAAAAACTGTTTTTT. Translated, it gives CSVDGGTGATNEKLFF.

This clonotype was detected ten times or more. This chain uses TRBV7-6 with TRBJ1-6; D might be TRBD1 (6 bases). Trimming left V 5 bases short and J 10 bases short, with 18 bases between. The CDR3 is 15 residues long. Per germline, CDR1 SGHVS and CDR2 FNYEAQ. CDR3 amino acids: CASSRNPGVYSPLHF. As DNA, the CDR3 is TGTGCCAGCAGCCGCAATCCAGGGGTCTACTCACCCCTCCACTTT.

This clonotype came up a few times. The DNA for the CDR3 is TGTGCCAGCAGTGAAGTGCCGTGGACGGTCAATCAGCCCCAGCATTTT. Its protein product is CASSEVPWTVNQPQHF. V gene TRBV2 combines with J gene TRBJ1-5; D call uncertain. The germline V gene has CDR1 SNHLY and CDR2 FYNNEI. V lost 1 base and J lost 3, with 13 bases in between. The CDR3 covers 16 residues.

This clonotype was picked up many times. The rearrangement uses TRBV20-1 and TRBJ2-7, with no clear D. Germline assignment: CDR1 DFQATT and CDR2 SNEGSKA (reference sequence). V was trimmed by 1 base and J by 3 bases, leaving 10 bases between them. This CDR3 is built from 13 residues. The CDR3 DNA reads TGCAGTGCTAGAGTGGGCAGTGACTACGAGCAGTACTTC. Translation: CSARVGSDYEQYF.

Worth noting for this clonotype: Germline is not matched at one junction end, which may reflect a read error. The rearrangement joins TRBV6-5 to TRBJ2-7; D gene uncertain. CDR3 length equals 12 residues. Germline assignment: CDR1 MNHEY and CDR2 SVGAGI. CDR3 region: CASSLLSYEQCF. The CDR3 coding sequence is TGTGCCAGCAGTTTGTTATCCTACGAGCAGTGCTTC.

This clonotype was found many times. The chain joins TRBV19 to TRBJ2-5; 7 bases fit TRBD2. The CDR3 extends over 16 amino acids. V dropped 6 bases and J dropped 5; count of bases not matched to a gene: 15. Germline CDR1 LNHDA, CDR2 SQIVND (reference sequence). The CDR3 protein is CASSLSLTGRQETQYF. The CDR3 coding sequence is TGTGCCAGTAGCCTTTCGCTTACCGGGAGGCAGGAGACCCAGTACTTC.

This clonotype came up once. This rearrangement joins TRBV6-6 to TRBJ2-3; a possible D gene is TRBD2 (5 bases). Germline V gene data show CDR1 as MNHNY and CDR2 as SVGAGI (reference sequence). V gave up 5 bases and J gave up 3 bases, with 12 bases separating them. The CDR3 is 14 residues long. The CDR3 loop is CASSEAWETDTQYF. The CDR3 DNA is TGTGCCAGCAGTGAAGCTTGGGAGACAGATACGCAGTATTTT.

Ten or more counts support this clonotype. V and J are TRBV19 and TRBJ1-2; 7 positions match TRBD1. The CDR3 consists of 15 residues. The V and J ends lost 5 bases and 3 bases, in that order; junction bases with no gene match: 9. Germline V gene lookup returns CDR1 LNHDA and CDR2 SQIVND (reference sequence). CDR3 coding DNA: TGTGCCAGTAGTTCTCCACAGGGGAGCGACTATGGCTACACCTTC. It yields the protein CASSSPQGSDYGYTF.

The table lists this clonotype with many counts. This chain uses TRBV7-6 with TRBJ1-2; D may be TRBD1 (5 bases). Deletions cut 6 bases from V and 8 bases from J, with 25 bases between. This CDR3 has 16 residues. Germline V gene data show CDR1 as SGHVS and CDR2 as FNYEAQ. As DNA, the CDR3 is TGTGCCAGCAGTCTAAAAGGGGTCGTTGACCTACACGGCTACACCTTC. This translates into CASSLKGVVDLHGYTF. Full variable domain (rest looked up from reference TRBV7-6 and TRBJ1-2): GAGVSQSPRYKVTKRGQDVALRCDPISGHVSLYWYRQALGQGPEFLTYFNYEAQQDKSGLPNDRFSAERPEGSISTLTIQRTEQRDSAMYRCASSLKGVVDLHGYTFGSGTRLTVV.

This clonotype has only a few counts. V usage is TRBV28 and J usage is TRBJ1-2; 8 nucleotides line up with TRBD1. This CDR3 is 13 amino acids long. Germline V gene data show CDR1 as MDHEN and CDR2 as SYDVKM. The V and J ends lost 8 bases and 6 bases, in that order; junction bases with no gene match: 8. CDR3: CASLGDRRHGYTF. The CDR3 bases are TGTGCCAGCCTGGGGGACAGGAGGCATGGCTACACCTTC.

On this clonotype: A much bigger clone sits one base away, suggesting this may be a read error. The gene calls are TRBV6-1 and TRBJ2-2; D might be TRBD1 (6 bases). Trimming cost V 9 bases and J 5 bases, with 10 bases left between them. The CDR3 loop spans 12 amino acids. The germline CDR1 and CDR2 sequences are MNHNS and SASEGT. The CDR3 DNA reads as TGTGCCAGGAGCCAGGGGACCGGGGAGCTGTTTTTT. Translated: CARSQGTGELFF.

This clonotype occurred many times. The rearrangement uses TRBV6-5 and TRBJ1-1; D gene ambiguous. Between the trimmed V and J ends, which lost 0 bases and 5 bases, there was a span of 7 bases. CDR3 length: 13 residues. CDR1 is MNHEY and CDR2 is SVGAGI in the germline V gene. CDR3 DNA sequence: TGTGCCAGCAGTTACTCTCGGGTGACTGAAGCTTTCTTT. Protein: CASSYSRVTEAFF.

This clonotype was counted once. The chain recombines TRBV2 with TRBJ1-5; D might be TRBD1 (5 bases). CDR3 length: 15 residues. CDR1 and CDR2 from the germline V gene are SNHLY and FYNNEI. V lost 4 bases and J 0 bases, leaving 10 bases between the germline ends. The CDR3: CASSGTGASNQPQHF. The DNA for the CDR3 is TGTGCCAGCAGTGGGACCGGGGCTAGCAATCAGCCCCAGCATTTT.